This T cell receptor beta chain was identified in a study of PD-1 blockade in classical Hodgkin lymphoma. Time point indicated: newly diagnosed, previously untreated cHL patient sample. By magnetic negative selection, CD8+ T cells were isolated from the thawed PBMCs. Comparison used PBMCs from newly diagnosed, untreated classical Hodgkin lymphoma. Generated by immunoSEQ multiplex PCR, the TCRdb table keeps only in-frame clones and is missing some. Among approximately 9,900 clones listed, 75% to 95% were seen once. V was pared by 4 bases and J by 3 bases, with 17 bases between. Looked up from germline, CDR1 is SGDLS and CDR2 is YYNGEE. The length of the CDR3 is 16 residues.

The gene calls are TRBV9 and TRBJ1-3; D perhaps matches TRBD1 (5 bases). This TCR was sampled from a human donor with classical Hodgkin lymphoma. Material: CD8+ T cells from blood. CDR3 in amino acids: CASSMGTTWGGNTIYF. In DNA form, the CDR3 reads TGTGCCAGCAGCATGGGGACCACCTGGGGTGGAAACACCATATATTTT.